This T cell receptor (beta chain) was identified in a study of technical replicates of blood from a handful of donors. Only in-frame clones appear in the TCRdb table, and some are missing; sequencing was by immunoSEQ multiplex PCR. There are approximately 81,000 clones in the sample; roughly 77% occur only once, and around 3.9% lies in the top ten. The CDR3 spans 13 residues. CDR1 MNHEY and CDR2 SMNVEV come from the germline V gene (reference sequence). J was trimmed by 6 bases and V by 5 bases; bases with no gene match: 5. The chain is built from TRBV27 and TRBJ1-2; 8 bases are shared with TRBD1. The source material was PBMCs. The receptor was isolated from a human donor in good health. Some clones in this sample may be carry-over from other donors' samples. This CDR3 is CASSKTGVNGYTF. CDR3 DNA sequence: TGTGCCAGCAGTAAGACAGGGGTGAATGGCTACACCTTC.